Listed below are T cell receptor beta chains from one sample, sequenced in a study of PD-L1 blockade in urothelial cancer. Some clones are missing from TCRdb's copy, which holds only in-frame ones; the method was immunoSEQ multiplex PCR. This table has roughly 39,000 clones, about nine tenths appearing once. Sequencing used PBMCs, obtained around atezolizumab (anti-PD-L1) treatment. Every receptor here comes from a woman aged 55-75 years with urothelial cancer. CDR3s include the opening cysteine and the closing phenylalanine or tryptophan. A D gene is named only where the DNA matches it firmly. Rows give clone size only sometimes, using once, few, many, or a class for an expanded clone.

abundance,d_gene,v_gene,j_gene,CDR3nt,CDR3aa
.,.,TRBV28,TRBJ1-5,TGTGCCAGCACCCTGGGGGGATCGGGCAATCAGCCCCAGCATTTT,CASTLGGSGNQPQHF
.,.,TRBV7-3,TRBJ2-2,TGTGCCAGCAGCCCCGGCGGGAACACCGGGGAGCTGTTTTTT,CASSPGGNTGELFF
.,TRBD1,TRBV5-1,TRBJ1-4,TGCGCCAGCAGGACAGGGGGTGAAGCGACTAATGAAAAACTGTTTTTT,CASRTGGEATNEKLFF
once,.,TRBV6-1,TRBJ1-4,TGTGCCAGCAGTGGGCTAGGCGAAAAACTGTTTTTT,CASSGLGEKLFF
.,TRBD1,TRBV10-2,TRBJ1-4,TGCGCCAGCGCGGACAGGGGACGCGAAAAACTGTTTTTT,CASADRGREKLFF
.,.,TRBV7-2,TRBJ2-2,TGTGCCAGCAGCCTCCTCACCGGGGATGGCACCGGGGAGCTGTTTTTT,CASSLLTGDGTGELFF
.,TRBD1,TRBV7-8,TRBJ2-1,TGTGCCAGCAGCTTGGGACAGGGGGGGGGTGAGCAGTTCTTC,CASSLGQGGGEQFF
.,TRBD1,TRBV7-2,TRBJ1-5,TGTGCCAGCAGCTACGCCGGGACAGGCAATCAGCCCCAGCATTTT,CASSYAGTGNQPQHF
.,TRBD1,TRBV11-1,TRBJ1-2,TGTGCCAGCAGCCCAGGACAGGGCATCTATGGCTACACCTTC,CASSPGQGIYGYTF
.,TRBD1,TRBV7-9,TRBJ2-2,TGTGCCAGCAGCCCAAGGGGGCCCCCGGGCACCGGGGAGCTGTTTTTT,CASSPRGPPGTGELFF
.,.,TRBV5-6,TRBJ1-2,TGTGCCAGCAGCGATAATTGGGGAGACTATGGCTACACCTTC,CASSDNWGDYGYTF
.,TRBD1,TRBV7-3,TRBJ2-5,TGTGCCAGCAGCGCTCCCGGGACAGGCCTCGGGGAGACCCAGTACTTC,CASSAPGTGLGETQYF
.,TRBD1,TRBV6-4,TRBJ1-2,TGTGCCAGCAGCCCGGGTTCCGGGACAGGGGTATATGGCTACACCTTC,CASSPGSGTGVYGYTF
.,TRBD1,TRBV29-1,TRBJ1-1,TGCAGCGTTAGGCCGGGACAGGGACTAGGGACTGAAGCTTTCTTT,CSVRPGQGLGTEAFF
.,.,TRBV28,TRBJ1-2,TGTGCCAGCAGCTCACAGGGCTTTTATGGCTACACCTTC,CASSSQGFYGYTF
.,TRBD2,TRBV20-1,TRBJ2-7,TGCAGTGCTAGAGGACTAGCGGGAGAGGTCTGG,CSARGLAGEVW
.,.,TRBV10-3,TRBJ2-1,TGTGCCATTAGCGCCCTCCCGAGACAGGTTGATTACAATGAGCAGTTCTTC,CAISALPRQVDYNEQFF
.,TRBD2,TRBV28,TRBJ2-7,TGTGCCAGCAGCCCGGGACTAGCGGGAGGTTACGAGCAGTACTTC,CASSPGLAGGYEQYF
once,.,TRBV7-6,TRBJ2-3,TGTGCCAGCAGCCAGGGGTGGGGCAATACGGACACAGATACGCAGTATTTT,CASSQGWGNTDTDTQYF
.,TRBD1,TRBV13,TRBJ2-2,TGTGCCAGCAGCGCCCCGCCCGGACAGGGGAAGATAATTAACACCGGGGAGCTGTTTTTT,CASSAPPGQGKIINTGELFF
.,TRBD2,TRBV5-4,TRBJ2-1,TGTGCCAGCAGCCGCCCTATTGGGGGCGGGAGGAGGAATGAGCAGTTCTTC,CASSRPIGGGRRNEQFF
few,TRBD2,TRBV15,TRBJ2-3,TGTGCCACCAGCGCCCGACAGGGTTTATCTAGCGGGAGGGTCACAGATACGCAGTATTTT,CATSARQGLSSGRVTDTQYF
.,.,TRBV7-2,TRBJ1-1,TGTGCCAGCAGCTTAGGGGACCCGGAGGGGGGGCGGACCACTGAAGCTTTCTTT,CASSLGDPEGGRTTEAFF
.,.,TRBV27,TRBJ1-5,TGTGCCAGCAGCCTCGTAAGTACGAGGTTTAGCAATCAGCCCCAGCATTTT,CASSLVSTRFSNQPQHF
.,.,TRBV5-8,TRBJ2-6,TGTGCCAGCAGCCTGAAACAGGGATGGAGGTACTCTGGGGCCAACGTCCTGACTTTC,CASSLKQGWRYSGANVLTF
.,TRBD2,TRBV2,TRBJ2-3,TGTGCCAGCGAGCGGGAGAGCCCAGATACGCAGTATTTT,CASERESPDTQYF
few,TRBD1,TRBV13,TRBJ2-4,TGTGCCAGCAGCTTAAGGGGACAGGGGAGAAACATTCAGTACTTC,CASSLRGQGRNIQYF
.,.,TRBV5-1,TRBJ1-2,TGCGCCAGCAGCCCCGGGGCCAGGGGCGATGGCTACACCTTC,CASSPGARGDGYTF
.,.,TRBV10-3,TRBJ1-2,TGTGCCATCAGTGACCGGGAAAATGGCTACACCTTC,CAISDRENGYTF
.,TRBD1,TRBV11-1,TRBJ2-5,TGTGCCAGCAGCGCCCAGACAGGGGGCAAAGAGACCCAGTACTTC,CASSAQTGGKETQYF
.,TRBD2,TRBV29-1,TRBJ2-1,TGCAGCGTTGATCCCGGGAGGGCCATTGAGCAGTTCTTC,CSVDPGRAIEQFF
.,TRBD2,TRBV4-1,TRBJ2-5,TGCGCCAGCAGCCAAGCGGGAGGGCGTGAGACCCAGTACTTC,CASSQAGGRETQYF
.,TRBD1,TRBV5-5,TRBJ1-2,TGTGCCAGCAGCCGGGACAGTCCTATTCCTAACTATGGCTACACCTTC,CASSRDSPIPNYGYTF
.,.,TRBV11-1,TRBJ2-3,TGTGCCAGCAGCTTAGGGCTCTCCACAGATACGCAGTATTTT,CASSLGLSTDTQYF
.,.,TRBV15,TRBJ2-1,TGTGCCACCAGCAGTGAGACTTACCTCGAGCAGTTCTTC,CATSSETYLEQFF
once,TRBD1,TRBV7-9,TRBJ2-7,TGTGCCAGCAGCGTCCTTGACAGGGGCGAGCAGTACTTC,CASSVLDRGEQYF
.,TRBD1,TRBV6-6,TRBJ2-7,TGTGCCAGCAGTTGGTCCAGACAGGGCCCTAACGAGCAGTACTTC,CASSWSRQGPNEQYF
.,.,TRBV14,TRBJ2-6,TGTGCCAGCAGCCAATCTAATCAGGGTTTATCTGGGGCCAACGTCCTGACTTTC,CASSQSNQGLSGANVLTF
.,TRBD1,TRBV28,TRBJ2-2,TGTGCCAGCTGTACAGGGGGCATCGGGGAGCTGTTTTTT,CASCTGGIGELFF
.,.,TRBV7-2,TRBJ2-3,TGTGCCAGCAGCCCCCGCCTAGTCATGGATACGCAGTATTTT,CASSPRLVMDTQYF
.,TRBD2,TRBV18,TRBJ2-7,TGTGCCAGCTCATCCGTAGCGGGAGCATACGAGCAGTACTTC,CASSSVAGAYEQYF
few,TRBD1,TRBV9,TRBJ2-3,TGTGCCAGCAGCGCGATACAGGGGGCAACAGATACGCAGTATTTT,CASSAIQGATDTQYF
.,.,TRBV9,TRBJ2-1,TGTGCCAGCAGCGTAGTTGCTAGCGCGAGCTCCTACAATGAGCAGTTCTTC,CASSVVASASSYNEQFF
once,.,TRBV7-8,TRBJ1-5,TGTGCCAGCAGCTCCTCCGGACAGATCGGAAATCAGCCCCAGCATTTT,CASSSSGQIGNQPQHF
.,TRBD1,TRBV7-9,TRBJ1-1,TGTGCCAGCAGCTCGGGGACAGGGGGCGCGACTGAAGCTTTCTTT,CASSSGTGGATEAFF
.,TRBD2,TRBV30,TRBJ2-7,TGTGCCTGGAGGACTAGCGGGAGCATTCGTGTCTACGAGCAGTACTTC,CAWRTSGSIRVYEQYF
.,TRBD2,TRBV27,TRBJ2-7,TGTGCCAGCAGACTAGCGGGAGGGTTGTTCAACGAGCAGTACTTC,CASRLAGGLFNEQYF
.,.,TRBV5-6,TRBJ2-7,TGTGCCAGCAGCTTGCCGGGAGCTCGGTCGTACGAGCAGTACTTC,CASSLPGARSYEQYF
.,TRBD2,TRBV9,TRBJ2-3,TGTGCCAGCAGCGTAGACCCGGGAGGAACAGATACGCAGTATTTT,CASSVDPGGTDTQYF
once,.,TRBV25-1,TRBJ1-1,TGTGCCAGCAGTGAAGGGGCAGGAATGAACACTGAAGCTTTCTTT,CASSEGAGMNTEAFF
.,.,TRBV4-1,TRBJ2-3,TGCGCCAGCAGCCAAGATAACGGGGGGCCCAGAGATACGCAGTATTTT,CASSQDNGGPRDTQYF
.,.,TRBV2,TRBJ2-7,TGTGCCAGCAGCGTACAGGGAACCGAGCAGTACTTC,CASSVQGTEQYF
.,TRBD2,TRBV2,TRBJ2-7,TGTGCCAGCAGTGCTAGGACTAGCTCCTACGAGCAGTACTTC,CASSARTSSYEQYF
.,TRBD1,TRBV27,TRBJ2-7,TGTGCCAGCACCGACACAGGGGGCCCAACCTACGAGCAGTACTTC,CASTDTGGPTYEQYF